This note documents a single T cell receptor beta chain sequence. The data derive from a study of blood T cell repertoires in COVID-19. About the research overall: Donors in the United States, Italy and Spain gave samples during acute or convalescent COVID-19.

Profiling relied on immunoSEQ multiplex PCR, and the TCRdb table lists in-frame clones only, not all of them. The sample includes more than 110,000 clones, approximately 85% seen only once; the top ten take 2.5% to 3%. Input material: peripheral blood. This receptor was taken from a man aged 50 to 60 with acute or convalescent COVID-19.

CDR3: CASSTRDRGFAAEAFF. CDR3 sequence (DNA): TGTGCCAGTAGTACCCGGGACAGGGGATTCGCCGCTGAAGCTTTCTTT. This chain uses TRBV19 with TRBJ1-1, with 10 bases fitting TRBD1. The V segment lost 4 bases and the J segment 6 bases; nucleotides outside the gene matches: 11. The CDR3 consists of 16 residues. CDR1 is LNHDA and CDR2 is SQIVND in the germline V gene (reference sequence).